This is a list of T cell receptor beta chains from one sample in a study of cytomegalovirus exposure and HLA in healthy donors. Using immunoSEQ multiplex PCR, the repertoire was profiled, and TCRdb retains in-frame clones only, with some absent. The table lists hundreds of thousands of clones, 60% to 85% of them singletons, with 15% to 17% in the top ten. Sequencing input: PBMCs. These receptors all come from a man aged 40-49 years in good health and CMV-seronegative. Both conserved end residues are part of each CDR3. The D gene is left open where the match is weak. The size field is filled for only some rows; it gives once, few, many or a size class.

V gene	J gene	clone size	D gene	CDR3 DNA	CDR3 protein
TRBV5-1	TRBJ2-3	NA	NA	TGCGCCAGCAGCTTGGACAATCCAGATACGCAGTATTTT	CASSLDNPDTQYF
TRBV29-1	TRBJ1-4	once	NA	TGCAGCGTTGAAGATCGCGGTTCAGCTAATGAAAAACTGTTTTTT	CSVEDRGSANEKLFF
TRBV7-3	TRBJ2-1	NA	NA	TGTGCCAGCAGCTTACTAGCACCCACCGGGTACAATGAGCAGTTCTTC	CASSLLAPTGYNEQFF
TRBV19	TRBJ1-5	NA	TRBD1	TGTGCCAGTAGTCTTCGGACAGGGGGGTTGAGCAATCAGCCCCAGCATTTT	CASSLRTGGLSNQPQHF
TRBV5-4	TRBJ1-6	few	TRBD1	TGTGCCAGCAGCTTGGCAGGGGGAGCTTCACCCCTCCACTTT	CASSLAGGASPLHF
TRBV5-8	TRBJ2-7	NA	TRBD2	TGTGCCAGCAGCCACGGACTAGCGGGAGGCGAGCAGTACTTC	CASSHGLAGGEQYF
TRBV19	TRBJ2-5	NA	TRBD1	TGTGCCAGTAGTAGACAGGGCTTGAGTCACCTCCAAGAGACCCAGTACTTC	CASSRQGLSHLQETQYF
TRBV13	TRBJ2-7	NA	TRBD1	TGTGCCAGCAGCCCCGGGACAGGGGACTACGAGCAGTACTTC	CASSPGTGDYEQYF
TRBV10-3	TRBJ1-3	NA	NA	TGTGCCATCTTTGGAGGGCACTCTGGAAACACCATATATTTT	CAIFGGHSGNTIYF
TRBV5-1	TRBJ1-2	NA	TRBD1	TGCGCCAGCAGCTTGACAGGGGGCGGCGATGGCTACACCTTC	CASSLTGGGDGYTF
TRBV6-5	TRBJ1-3	NA	NA	TGTGCCAGCAGTTACGGAGGCAGCCTCTCTGGAAACACCATATATTTT	CASSYGGSLSGNTIYF
TRBV6-5	TRBJ2-3	NA	TRBD1	TGTGCCATCGGGACAGGGGCTGCAGATACGCAGTATTTT	CAIGTGAADTQYF
TRBV4-3	TRBJ2-7	once	NA	TGCGCCAGCAGCCCGGGACATAGTTACGAGCAGTACTTC	CASSPGHSYEQYF
TRBV29-1	TRBJ1-5	NA	NA	TGCAGCGTGGGGCCGGAAAATCAGCCCCAGCATTTT	CSVGPENQPQHF
TRBV10-3	TRBJ2-1	NA	TRBD1	TGTGCCATCAGTGAGTTTGGGACAGGGAATTATAATGAGCAGTTCTTC	CAISEFGTGNYNEQFF
TRBV20-1	TRBJ1-1	NA	NA	TGCAGTGCTGGGGGGGGCAGTCAAGCTTTCTTT	CSAGGGSQAFF
TRBV7-2	TRBJ2-1	NA	TRBD2	TGTGCCAGCAGTTCCGCGGGGACTAGCGGCTACAATGAGCAGTTCTTC	CASSSAGTSGYNEQFF
TRBV27	TRBJ1-6	NA	NA	TGTGCCAGCAGTTACAGAACGCCTTCACCCCTCCACTTT	CASSYRTPSPLHF
TRBV5-1	TRBJ2-2	few	NA	TGCGCCAGCAGCTTGGGGGACAGCGGGACCGGGGAGCTGTTTTTT	CASSLGDSGTGELFF
TRBV19	TRBJ2-7	NA	TRBD1	TGTGCCAGTAGTTCGTCGACAGGGACCTACGAGCAGTACTTC	CASSSSTGTYEQYF
TRBV19	TRBJ1-5	NA	NA	TGTGCCAGCAATACCGGACTTAGCAATCAGCCCCAGCATTTT	CASNTGLSNQPQHF
TRBV7-2	TRBJ2-7	once	TRBD1	TGTGCCAGCAGCTTAACGGACAGGGGACCCTACGAGCAGTACTTC	CASSLTDRGPYEQYF
TRBV27	TRBJ2-7	NA	NA	TGTGCCAGCAGTTCCCGGCCGGGGGAAATTTACGAGCAGTACTTC	CASSSRPGEIYEQYF
TRBV5-6	TRBJ2-7	once	NA	TGTGCCAGCAGCTACGGGACAAATTCCTACGAGCAGTACTTC	CASSYGTNSYEQYF
TRBV6-1	TRBJ2-4	NA	NA	TGTGCCAGCAGTGAAGAGGGGGTTGTAAACATTCAGTACTTC	CASSEEGVVNIQYF
TRBV11-2	TRBJ2-5	NA	NA	TGTGCCAGCAGTGTCCGGAGCCCAGAGACCCAGTACTTC	CASSVRSPETQYF
TRBV4-1	TRBJ2-2	few	TRBD2	TGCGCCAGCAGCCACCCCGGGACTATGAACACCGGGGAGCTGTTTTTT	CASSHPGTMNTGELFF
TRBV7-9	TRBJ2-7	NA	NA	TGTGCCAGCAGGGTTGGAGGCGAGCAGTACTTC	CASRVGGEQYF
TRBV7-9	TRBJ2-5	NA	NA	TGTGCCAGCAGCAACCGGGACAAACAAGAGACCCAGTACTTC	CASSNRDKQETQYF
TRBV19	TRBJ2-7	NA	TRBD2	TGTGCCAGTAGCGCTGGACTAGCGGGAGGTAAGGGAAATTACGAGCAGTACTTC	CASSAGLAGGKGNYEQYF
TRBV12-5	TRBJ2-5	NA	TRBD2	TGTGCTAGTGGTTTGGGAGACCCGACTAGCGGGAGGACGGAACGGGAGACCCAGTACTTC	CASGLGDPTSGRTERETQYF
TRBV28	TRBJ1-5	NA	NA	TGTGCCAGCAGCCCCACAGGGAGCAATCAGCCCCAGCATTTT	CASSPTGSNQPQHF
TRBV7-9	TRBJ2-5	NA	NA	TGTGCCAGCAGTCAGGCCCAGGCCCTTTCGAGAGAGACCCAGTACTTC	CASSQAQALSRETQYF